This T cell receptor beta chain was sequenced during a study of control samples from healthy donors and cancer patients. This CDR3 spans 13 amino acids. The germline gives CDR1 SGHNT, CDR2 YYREEE (reference sequence). Trimming took 0 bases from V and 8 from J, leaving 8 bases between them. Profiling relied on immunoSEQ multiplex PCR, and the TCRdb table lists in-frame clones only, not all of them. Here the sample spans around 170,000 clones, approximately 90% being singletons. Sequenced: blood. This clonotype originated in a man younger than 45 in good health. The V gene is TRBV5-4, the J gene TRBJ1-4; D is unclear. The CDR3 bases are TGTGCCAGCAGCTTGGGGCAGACGGAAAAACTGTTTTTT. It codes for CASSLGQTEKLFF.